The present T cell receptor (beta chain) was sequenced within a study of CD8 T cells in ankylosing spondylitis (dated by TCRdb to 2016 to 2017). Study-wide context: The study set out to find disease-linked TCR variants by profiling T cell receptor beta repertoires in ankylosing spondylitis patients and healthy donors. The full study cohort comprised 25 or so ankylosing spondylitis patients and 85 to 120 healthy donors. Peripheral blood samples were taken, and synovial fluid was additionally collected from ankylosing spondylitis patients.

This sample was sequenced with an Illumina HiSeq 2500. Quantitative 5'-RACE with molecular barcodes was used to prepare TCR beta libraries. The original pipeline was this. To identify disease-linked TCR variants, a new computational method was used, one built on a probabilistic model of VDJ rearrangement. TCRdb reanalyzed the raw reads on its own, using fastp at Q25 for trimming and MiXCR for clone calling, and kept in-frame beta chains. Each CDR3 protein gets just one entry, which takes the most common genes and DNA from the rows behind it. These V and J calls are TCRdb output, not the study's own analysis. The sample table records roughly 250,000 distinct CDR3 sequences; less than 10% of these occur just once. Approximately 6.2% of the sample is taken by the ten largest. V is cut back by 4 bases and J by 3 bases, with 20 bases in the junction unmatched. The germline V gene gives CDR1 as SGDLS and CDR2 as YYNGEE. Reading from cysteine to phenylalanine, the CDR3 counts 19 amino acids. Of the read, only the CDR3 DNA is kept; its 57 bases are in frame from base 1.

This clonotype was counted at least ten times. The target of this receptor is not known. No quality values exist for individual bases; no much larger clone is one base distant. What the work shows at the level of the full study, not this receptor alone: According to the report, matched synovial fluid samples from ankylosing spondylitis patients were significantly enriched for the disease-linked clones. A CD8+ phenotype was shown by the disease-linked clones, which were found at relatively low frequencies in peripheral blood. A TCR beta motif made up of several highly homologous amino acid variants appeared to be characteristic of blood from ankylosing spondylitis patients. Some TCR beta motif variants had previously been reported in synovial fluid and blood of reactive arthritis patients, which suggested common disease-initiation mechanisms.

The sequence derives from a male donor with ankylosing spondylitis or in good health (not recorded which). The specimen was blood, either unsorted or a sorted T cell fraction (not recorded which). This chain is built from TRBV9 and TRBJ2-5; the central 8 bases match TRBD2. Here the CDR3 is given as CASSPRGERGPSGEETQYF. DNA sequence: TGTGCCAGCAGCCCCCGGGGGGAGCGGGGGCCATCTGGGGAAGAGACCCAGTACTTC.